This TCR beta chain is drawn from a study of regulatory T cells in long-lasting Graves disease. As to time point: persistent/refractory GD, antithyroid drugs over 5 years with positive TRAb. The TCR library was made from RNA that had been extracted from PBMCs in TRIzol. Study-level findings and limits: There were preferences for TRBV28, TRBJ1-2 and TRBJ2-5 in persistent disease.

V lost 0 bases and J lost 5, with 7 bases in between. The germline CDR1 and CDR2 sequences are LGHDT and YNNKEL (reference sequence). This CDR3 has 13 residues. iRepertoire HTBI primers and Arm-PCR of CDR3 regions built TCR beta libraries. TCRdb analysed the multiplex PCR reads with MiXCR anew, one entry per CDR3 protein. The sample shows about 420,000 distinct CDR3 sequences, roughly a quarter of them seen only once. This clonotype was counted a few times. Its target is not known. The sequences come from peripheral blood mononuclear cells (PBMCs), collected when the disease was refractory, from a patient treated with antithyroid drugs. This receptor was identified in a female donor with Graves disease. This chain uses TRBV3-1 with TRBJ1-1; D is unclear. In DNA, the CDR3 is TGTGCCAGCAGCCAAGAATCCTGGACTGAAGCTTTCTTT. As protein: CASSQESWTEAFF.